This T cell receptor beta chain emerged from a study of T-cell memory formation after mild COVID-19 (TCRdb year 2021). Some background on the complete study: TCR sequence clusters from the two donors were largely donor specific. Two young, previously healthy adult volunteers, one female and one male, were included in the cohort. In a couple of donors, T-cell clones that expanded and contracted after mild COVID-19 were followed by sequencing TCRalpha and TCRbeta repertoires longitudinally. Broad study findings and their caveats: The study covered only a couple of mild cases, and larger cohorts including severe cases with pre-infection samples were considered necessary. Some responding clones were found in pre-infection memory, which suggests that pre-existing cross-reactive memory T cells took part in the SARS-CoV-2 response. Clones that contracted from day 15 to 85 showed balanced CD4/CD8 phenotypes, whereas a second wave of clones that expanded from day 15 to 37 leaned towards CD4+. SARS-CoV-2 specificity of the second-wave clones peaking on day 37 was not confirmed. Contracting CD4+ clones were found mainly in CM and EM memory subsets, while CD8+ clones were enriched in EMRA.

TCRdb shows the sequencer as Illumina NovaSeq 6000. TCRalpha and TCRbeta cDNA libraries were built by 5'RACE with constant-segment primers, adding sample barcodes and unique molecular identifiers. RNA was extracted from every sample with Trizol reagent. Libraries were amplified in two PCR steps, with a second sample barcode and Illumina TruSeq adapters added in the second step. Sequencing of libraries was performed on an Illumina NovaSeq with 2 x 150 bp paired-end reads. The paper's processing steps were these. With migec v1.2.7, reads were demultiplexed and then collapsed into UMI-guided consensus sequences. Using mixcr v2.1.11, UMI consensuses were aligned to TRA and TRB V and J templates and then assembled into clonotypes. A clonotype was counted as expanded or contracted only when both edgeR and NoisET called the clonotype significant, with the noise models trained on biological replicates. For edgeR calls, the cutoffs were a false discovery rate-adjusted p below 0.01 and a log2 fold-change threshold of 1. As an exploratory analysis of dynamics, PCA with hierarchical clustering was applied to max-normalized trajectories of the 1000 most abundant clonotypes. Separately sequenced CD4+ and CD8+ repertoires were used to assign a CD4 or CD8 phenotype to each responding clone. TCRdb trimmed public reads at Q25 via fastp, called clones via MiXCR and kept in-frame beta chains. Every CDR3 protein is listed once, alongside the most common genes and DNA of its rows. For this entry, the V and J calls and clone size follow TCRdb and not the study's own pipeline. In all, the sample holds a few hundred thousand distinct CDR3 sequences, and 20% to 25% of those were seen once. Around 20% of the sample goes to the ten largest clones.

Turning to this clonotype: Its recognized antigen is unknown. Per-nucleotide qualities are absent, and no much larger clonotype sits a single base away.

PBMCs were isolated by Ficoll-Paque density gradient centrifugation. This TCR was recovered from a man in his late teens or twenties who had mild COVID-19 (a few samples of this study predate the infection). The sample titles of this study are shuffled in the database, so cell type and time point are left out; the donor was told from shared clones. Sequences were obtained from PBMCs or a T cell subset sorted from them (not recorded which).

The DNA sequence is TGCGCCAGCAGCCAAGACACTGAAGCTTTCTTT. It is translated as CASSQDTEAFF. The rearranged segments are TRBV4-1 and TRBJ1-1; no D gene call is confident. The CDR3, from cysteine to phenylalanine, totals 11 residues. Only CDR3 DNA remains: 33 bases, in frame from the first base. Trimming at the junction amounts to 0 bases on V and 4 bases on J, and the germline ends lie 0 bases apart. The CDR1 and CDR2 encoded by the germline V gene are MGHRA and YSYEKL.